These 10 T cell receptor beta chains share one sample of origin, sequenced in a study of regulatory T cells in long-lasting Graves disease. Specified time point: newly diagnosed GD, antithyroid drugs for less than 3 months. PBMC RNA was the source of the TCR library. Building the TCR beta libraries relied on iRepertoire HTBI primers, and CDR3 regions underwent Arm-PCR. TCRdb called the multiplex PCR reads again in MiXCR, with one record for every CDR3 protein. The repertoire holds hundreds of thousands of distinct CDR3 sequences, with roughly 15% as singletons. The data also belong to a second study, concerning T cells in Graves' hyperthyroidism and ophthalmopathy.

Sequencing used peripheral blood mononuclear cells (PBMCs), obtained at new diagnosis, from a patient treated with antithyroid drugs. Receptors were obtained from a woman aged 35 to 59 with Graves disease.

This clonotype has a handful of counts. The rearrangement links TRBV10-3 to TRBJ1-4; D is undetermined. V was cut by 6 bases and J by 7 bases, with 12 bases left in between. Germline V gene sequence: CDR1 ENHRY, CDR2 SYGVKD. The CDR3 has 13 residues. The CDR3 spells CAIRSGAGEKLFF. In DNA, the CDR3 is TGTGCCATCAGGTCGGGAGCAGGTGAAAAACTGTTTTTT.

In regard to this clonotype: Germline is not matched at one junction end, which may reflect a read error. The chain carries TRBV7-3 and TRBJ1-6; possible D gene TRBD1, 5 bases. CDR3 length: 15 residues. From germline, CDR1 is SGHTA and CDR2 FQGTGA. The CDR3 DNA follows: TGTGCCGGCAGCCTAGGGGTGGACTCAGGTTCACCCCTCCACTTT. Translating gives CAGSLGVDSGSPLHF.

The V gene is TRBV29-1, the J gene TRBJ2-5; D gene uncertain. The germline gives CDR1 SQVTM, CDR2 ANQGSEA. V gave up 2 bases and J gave up 5 bases, with 6 bases separating them. The CDR3 has 11 amino acids. Here the CDR3 DNA reads TGCAGCGTTGAATGGTGGGAGACCCAGTACTTC. Translation: CSVEWWETQYF.

This clonotype came up many times. In nucleotides, the CDR3 is TGTGCCAGCACCGAGGTGATGGGGCGCTATAATTCACCCCTCCACTTT. Translating gives CASTEVMGRYNSPLHF. This chain connects TRBV6-2 or TRBV6-3 to TRBJ1-6, with D maybe TRBD1 (5 bases). CDR3 length: 16 amino acids. Trimming left V 7 bases short and J 3 bases short, with 16 bases between. The germline gives CDR1 MNHEY, CDR2 SVGEGT.

This clonotype came up many times. The gene calls are TRBV20-1 and TRBJ1-5; the D gene is possibly TRBD1 (5 bases). Germline V gives CDR1 DFQATT, CDR2 SNEGSKA (reference sequence). The V end was cut by 5 bases, the J end by 0 bases, with 20 bases between. This CDR3 has 17 amino acids. The CDR3: CSAQDTRLGYSNQPQHF. For the CDR3, the DNA is TGCAGTGCTCAGGACACCCGCCTCGGATATAGCAATCAGCCCCAGCATTTT.

The CDR3 nucleotides are TGTGCCAGCAGAACACAGGGTGGTGGCTACACCTTC. Translation: CASRTQGGGYTF. This rearrangement joins TRBV12-3 or TRBV12-4 to TRBJ1-2, with D tentatively TRBD1 (6 bases). CDR3 length: 12 amino acids. V gave up 6 bases and J gave up 7 bases, with 12 bases separating them.

This chain uses TRBV19 with TRBJ1-2; a possible D gene is TRBD1 (6 bases). V lost 6 bases to trimming and J lost 8 bases, with 19 bases between them. The CDR3 totals 14 residues. Germline V gene data show CDR1 as LNHDA and CDR2 as SQIVND (reference sequence). CDR3 coding DNA: TGTGCCAGTAGGTCTCCGGGACACCTCTCCGGCTACACCTTC. Amino acid sequence: CASRSPGHLSGYTF.

V usage is TRBV5-1 and J usage is TRBJ1-3; 7 bases are a match to TRBD1. Germline V gene sequence: CDR1 SGHRS, CDR2 YFSETQ. Trimming removed 4 bases from V and 0 bases from J; junction bases left unmatched: 7. This CDR3 contains 16 residues. The CDR3 nucleotides are TGCGCCAGCAGCAATGGACAGGAGAGCTCTGGAAACACCATATATTTT. Residues: CASSNGQESSGNTIYF.

This clonotype was seen many times. The chain has TRBV3-1 and TRBJ1-2, with TRBD1 matching 10 bases. Germline CDR1 LGHDT, CDR2 YNNKEL (reference sequence). The CDR3 contains 15 residues. J was trimmed by 2 bases and V by 1 base; bases with no gene match: 1. The CDR3 here is CASSQGTGGNYGYTF. The CDR3 nucleotides are TGTGCCAGCAGCCAAGGGACAGGGGGAAACTATGGCTACACCTTC. Full variable domain (outside the CDR3, taken from reference TRBV3-1 and TRBJ1-2): DTAVSQTPKYLVTQMGNDKSIKCEQNLGHDTMYWYKQDSKKFLKIMFSYNNKELIINETVPNRFSPKSPDKAHLNLHINSLELGDSAVYFCASSQGTGGNYGYTFGSGTRLTVV.

The chain links TRBV27 to TRBJ2-3; D remains ambiguous. This CDR3 has 13 residues. V dropped 9 bases and J dropped 2 bases, with 12 bases sitting between them. The germline V gene has CDR1 MNHEY and CDR2 SMNVEV (reference sequence). Here the CDR3 DNA reads TGTGCCAGTAGAAGTCCCTACACAGATACGCAGTATTTT. Encoded protein: CASRSPYTDTQYF.